The 7 T cell receptor beta chains reported below all come from one sample, sequenced in a study of blood T cell repertoires in COVID-19. Repertoires were generated with immunoSEQ multiplex PCR, while TCRdb's copy carries only in-frame clones and drops some. The sample holds more than 45,000 clones, 86% seen once. The sample was peripheral blood. All receptors derive from a woman older than 75 with acute or convalescent COVID-19.

This clone was observed a few times. This rearrangement joins TRBV7-2 to TRBJ2-7, with TRBD2 identical over 10 bases. Germline V gene lookup returns CDR1 SGHTA and CDR2 FQGNSA. The CDR3 loop spans 16 amino acids. V gave up 2 bases and J gave up 0 bases; unmatched junction bases: 4. CDR3 sequence reads: CASSLWSGGVSYEQYF. CDR3 DNA sequence: TGTGCCAGCAGCTTATGGAGCGGGGGGGTCTCCTACGAGCAGTACTTC.

The chain couples TRBV5-1 to TRBJ1-2, with a tentative D call TRBD1 (6 bases). Between the trimmed V and J ends, which lost 4 bases and 6 bases, there was a span of 10 bases. The CDR3 contains 12 residues. The germline V gene has CDR1 SGHRS and CDR2 YFSETQ. The CDR3 reads CASSRTADGYTF. For the CDR3, the DNA is TGCGCCAGCAGCCGGACAGCTGATGGCTACACCTTC.

The V and J genes are TRBV2 and TRBJ1-2; 7 nucleotides line up with TRBD1. The V and J ends lost 1 base and 4 bases, in that order; junction bases with no gene match: 0. The CDR3 extends over 13 amino acids. The germline CDR1 and CDR2 sequences are SNHLY and FYNNEI. The CDR3: CASSEDRGYGYTF. Here the CDR3 DNA reads TGTGCCAGCAGTGAAGACAGGGGCTATGGCTACACCTTC. The entire variable domain, with the rest obtained from reference TRBV2 and TRBJ1-2, is as follows: EPEVTQTPSHQVTQMGQEVILRCVPISNHLYFYWYRQILGQKVEFLVSFYNNEISEKSEIFDDQFSVERPDGSNFTLKIRSTKLEDSAMYFCASSEDRGYGYTFGSGTRLTVV.

The chain joins TRBV9 to TRBJ1-2; D possibly corresponds to TRBD1 (6 bases). CDR3 length: 15 residues. Germline CDR1 reads SGDLS; CDR2 reads YYNGEE. V gave up 4 bases and J gave up 4 bases, with 17 bases separating them. The chain's CDR3 is CASSPGQGRVYGYTF. DNA of the CDR3: TGTGCCAGCAGCCCGGGGCAGGGGCGCGTCTATGGCTACACCTTC.

This sequence joins TRBV6-5 and TRBJ2-5; 11 nucleotides line up with TRBD1. CDR1 and CDR2 from the germline V gene are MNHEY and SVGAGI. V trimming: 3 bases; J trimming: 4 bases; junction bases outside the gene matches: 4. This CDR3 is built from 15 residues. CDR3 bases: TGTGCCAGCAGTTATGGGGGGACAGGGGGAGAGACCCAGTACTTC. It yields the protein CASSYGGTGGETQYF.

The chain recombines TRBV11-2 with TRBJ1-4; possibly TRBD1 for D (5 bases). Trimming pared 3 bases from V and 4 bases from J, leaving 18 bases between. Germline values: CDR1 SGHAT, CDR2 FQNNGV. The CDR3 totals 17 residues. The CDR3, as DNA: TGTGCCAGCAGCTTGAAGGGCCCGGAGGGGTTTAATGAAAAACTGTTTTTT. It is translated as CASSLKGPEGFNEKLFF.

The V gene is TRBV5-5, the J gene TRBJ2-3, with D possibly TRBD2 on 5 matching bases. From germline, CDR1 is SGHKS and CDR2 YYEKEE (reference sequence). With 0 bases removed from V and 5 bases from J, the gap between germline ends came to 16 bases. This CDR3 spans 16 amino acids. CDR3 coding DNA: TGTGCCAGCAGCTTGGTCGGGTTGAGCGGTGGAGATACGCAGTATTTT. It encodes CASSLVGLSGGDTQYF.